Reported below is one TCR beta chain. Other DNA sequences of this sample code for an identical CDR3. This entry is derived from a study of cytomegalovirus exposure and HLA in healthy donors. This CDR3 has 13 residues. V was pared by 1 base and J by 3 bases, with 6 bases between. The V gene's germline CDR1 is SGHDN and CDR2 FVKESK. Primers for the PCR totalled 60 Vbeta and 13 Jbeta. Produced via immunoSEQ multiplex PCR; TCRdb's table is partial and in-frame only. The table records about 160,000 clones, approximately 79% of them present only once. The chain joins TRBV14 to TRBJ1-1; a possible D gene is TRBD1 (5 bases). The receptor was isolated from a woman between 45 and 60 years old in good health and CMV-seropositive. The material sequenced was PBMCs. The CDR3: CASSQGQYTEAFF. The CDR3 DNA reads TGTGCCAGCAGCCAAGGACAGTACACTGAAGCTTTCTTT.